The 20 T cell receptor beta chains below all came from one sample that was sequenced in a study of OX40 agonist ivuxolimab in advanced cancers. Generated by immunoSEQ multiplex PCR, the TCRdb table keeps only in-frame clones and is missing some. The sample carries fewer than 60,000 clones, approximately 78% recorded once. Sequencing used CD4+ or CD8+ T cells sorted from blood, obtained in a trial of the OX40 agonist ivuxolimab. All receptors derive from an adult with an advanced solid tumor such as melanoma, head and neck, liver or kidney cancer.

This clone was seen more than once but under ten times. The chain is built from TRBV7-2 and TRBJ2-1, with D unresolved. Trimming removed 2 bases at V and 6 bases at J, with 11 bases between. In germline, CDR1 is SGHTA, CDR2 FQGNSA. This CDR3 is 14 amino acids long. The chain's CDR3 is CASSLPVQSNEQFF. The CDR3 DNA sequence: TGTGCCAGCAGCTTACCCGTACAGAGCAATGAGCAGTTCTTC.

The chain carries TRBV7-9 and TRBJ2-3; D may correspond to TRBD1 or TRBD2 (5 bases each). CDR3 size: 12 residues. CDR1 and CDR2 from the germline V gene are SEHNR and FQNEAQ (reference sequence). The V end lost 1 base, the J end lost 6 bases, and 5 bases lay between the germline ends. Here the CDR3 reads CASSLGDDTQYF. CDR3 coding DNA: TGTGCCAGCAGCTTAGGGGACGATACGCAGTATTTT. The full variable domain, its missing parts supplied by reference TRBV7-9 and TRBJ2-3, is DTGVSQNPRHKITKRGQNVTFRCDPISEHNRLYWYRQTLGQGPEFLTYFQNEAQLEKSRLLSDRFSAERPKGSFSTLEIQRTEQGDSAMYLCASSLGDDTQYFGPGTRLTVL.

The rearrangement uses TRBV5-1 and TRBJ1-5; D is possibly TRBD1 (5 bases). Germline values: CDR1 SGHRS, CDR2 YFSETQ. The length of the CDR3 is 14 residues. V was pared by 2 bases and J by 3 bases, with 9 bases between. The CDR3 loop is CASSFGGDNQPQHF. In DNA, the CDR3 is TGCGCCAGCAGCTTTGGGGGGGACAATCAGCCCCAGCATTTT.

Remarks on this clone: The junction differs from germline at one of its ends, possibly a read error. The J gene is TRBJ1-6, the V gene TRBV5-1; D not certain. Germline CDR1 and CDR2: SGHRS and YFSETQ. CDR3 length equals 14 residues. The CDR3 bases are TGTGCCAGCAGCTTGGGAGAGAGAGGATCACCCCTCCACTTT. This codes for CASSLGERGSPLHF.

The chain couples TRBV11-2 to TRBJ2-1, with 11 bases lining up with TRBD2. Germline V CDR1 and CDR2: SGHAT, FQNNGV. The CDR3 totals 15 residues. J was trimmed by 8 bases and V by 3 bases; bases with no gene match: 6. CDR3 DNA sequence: TGTGCCAGCAGCTTTGTCACTAGCGGGGGCCATGAGCAGTTCTTC. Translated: CASSFVTSGGHEQFF.

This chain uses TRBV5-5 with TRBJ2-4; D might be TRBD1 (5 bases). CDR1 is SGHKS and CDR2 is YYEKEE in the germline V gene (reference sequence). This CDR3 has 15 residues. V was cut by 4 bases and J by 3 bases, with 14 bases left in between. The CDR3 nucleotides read TGTGCCAGCAGCCCTGACAGACAAGTCAAAAACATTCAGTACTTC. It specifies CASSPDRQVKNIQYF.

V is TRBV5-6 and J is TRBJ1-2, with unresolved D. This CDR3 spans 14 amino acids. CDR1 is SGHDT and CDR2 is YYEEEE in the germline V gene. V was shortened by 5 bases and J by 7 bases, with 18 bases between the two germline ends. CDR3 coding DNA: TGTGCCAGCAGTCTAGGGCAAGCTCGCACTGGCTACACCTTC. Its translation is CASSLGQARTGYTF.

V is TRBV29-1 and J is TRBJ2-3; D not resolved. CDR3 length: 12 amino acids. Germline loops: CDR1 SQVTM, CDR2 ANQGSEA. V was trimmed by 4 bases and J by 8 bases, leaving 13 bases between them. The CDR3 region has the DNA TGCAGCGTTGCGGACCCTCTCGGTACGCAGTATTTT. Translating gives CSVADPLGTQYF.

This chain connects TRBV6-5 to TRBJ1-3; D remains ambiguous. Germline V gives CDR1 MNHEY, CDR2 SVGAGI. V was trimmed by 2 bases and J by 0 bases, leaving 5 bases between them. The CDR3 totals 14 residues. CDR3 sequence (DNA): TGTGCCAGCAGTTACCGGGGCTCTGGAAACACCATATATTTT. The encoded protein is CASSYRGSGNTIYF.

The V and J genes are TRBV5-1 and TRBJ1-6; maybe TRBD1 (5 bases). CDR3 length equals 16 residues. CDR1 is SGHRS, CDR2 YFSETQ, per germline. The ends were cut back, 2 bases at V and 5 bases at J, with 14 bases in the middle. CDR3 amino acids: CASSFGAGGNNSPLHF. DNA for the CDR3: TGCGCCAGCAGCTTTGGGGCAGGCGGAAATAATTCACCCCTCCACTTT.

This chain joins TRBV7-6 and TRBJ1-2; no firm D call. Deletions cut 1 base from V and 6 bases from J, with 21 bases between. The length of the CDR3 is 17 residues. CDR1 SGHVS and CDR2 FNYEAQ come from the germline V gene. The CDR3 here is CASSLVAGIDGGDGYTF. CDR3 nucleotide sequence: TGTGCCAGCAGCTTAGTAGCGGGGATCGACGGCGGAGATGGCTACACCTTC.

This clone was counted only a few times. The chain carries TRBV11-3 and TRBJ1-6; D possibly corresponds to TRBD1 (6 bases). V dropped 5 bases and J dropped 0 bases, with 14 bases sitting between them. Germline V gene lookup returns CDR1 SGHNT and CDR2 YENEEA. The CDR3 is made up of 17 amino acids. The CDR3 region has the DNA TGTGCCAGCAGCAATTGGGACATGAGCTCCTATAATTCACCCCTCCACTTT. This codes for CASSNWDMSSYNSPLHF.

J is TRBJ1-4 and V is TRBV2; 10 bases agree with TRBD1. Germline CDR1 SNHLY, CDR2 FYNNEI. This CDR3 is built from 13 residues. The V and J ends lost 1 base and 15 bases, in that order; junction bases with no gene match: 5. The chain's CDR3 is CASSEGTGQGLFF. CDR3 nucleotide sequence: TGTGCCAGCAGTGAAGGGACGGGACAGGGGTTGTTTTTT.

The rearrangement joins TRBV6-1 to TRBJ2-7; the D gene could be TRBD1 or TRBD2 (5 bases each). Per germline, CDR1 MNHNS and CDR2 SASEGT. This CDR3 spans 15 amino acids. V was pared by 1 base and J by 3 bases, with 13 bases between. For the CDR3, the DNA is TGTGCCAGCAGTGAAGGACCCGGGACGAACTACGAGCAGTACTTC. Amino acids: CASSEGPGTNYEQYF.

The CDR3 coding sequence is TGTGCCAGCAGTTACATGAGGGACGGCAATCAGCCCCAGCATTTT. Encoded protein: CASSYMRDGNQPQHF. The chain employs TRBV6-5 and TRBJ1-5; possible D gene TRBD1, 5 bases. CDR1 MNHEY and CDR2 SVGAGI come from the germline V gene. The V gene lost 2 bases and the J gene lost 2 bases, with 10 bases spanning the gap. The CDR3 is 15 amino acids.

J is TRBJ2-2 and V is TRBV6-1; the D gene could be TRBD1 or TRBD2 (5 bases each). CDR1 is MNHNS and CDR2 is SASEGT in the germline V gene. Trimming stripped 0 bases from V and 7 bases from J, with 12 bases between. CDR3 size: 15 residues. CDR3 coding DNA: TGTGCCAGCAGTGAAGCCTGGGACGGGCTCGGGGAGCTGTTTTTT. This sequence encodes CASSEAWDGLGELFF.

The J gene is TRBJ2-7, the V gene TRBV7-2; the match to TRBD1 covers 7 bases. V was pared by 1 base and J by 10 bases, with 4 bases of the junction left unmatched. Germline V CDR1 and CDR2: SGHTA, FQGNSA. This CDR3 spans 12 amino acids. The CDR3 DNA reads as TGTGCCAGCAGCTTAGATACAGGGGCCCAGTACTTC. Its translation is CASSLDTGAQYF.

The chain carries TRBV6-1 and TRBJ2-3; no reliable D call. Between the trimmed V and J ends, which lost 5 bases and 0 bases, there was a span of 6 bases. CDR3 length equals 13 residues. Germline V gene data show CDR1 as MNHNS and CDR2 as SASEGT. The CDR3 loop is CASSSPSTDTQYF. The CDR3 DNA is TGTGCCAGCAGTTCTCCTAGCACAGATACGCAGTATTTT.

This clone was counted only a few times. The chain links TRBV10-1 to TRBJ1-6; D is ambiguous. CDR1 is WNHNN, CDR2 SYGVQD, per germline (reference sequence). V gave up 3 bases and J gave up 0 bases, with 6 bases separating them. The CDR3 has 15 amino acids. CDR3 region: CASSDRSSYNSPLHF. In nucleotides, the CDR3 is TGCGCCAGCAGTGACAGGAGCTCCTATAATTCACCCCTCCACTTT.

CDR3 sequence (DNA): TGTGCCAGCAGCTTAAGTCAGAGCAATCAGCCCCAGCATTTT. Its translation: CASSLSQSNQPQHF. The chain uses TRBV28 and TRBJ1-5; D is undetermined. The germline gives CDR1 MDHEN, CDR2 SYDVKM. Trimming took 6 bases from V and 1 from J, leaving 10 bases between them. The CDR3 has 14 amino acids.